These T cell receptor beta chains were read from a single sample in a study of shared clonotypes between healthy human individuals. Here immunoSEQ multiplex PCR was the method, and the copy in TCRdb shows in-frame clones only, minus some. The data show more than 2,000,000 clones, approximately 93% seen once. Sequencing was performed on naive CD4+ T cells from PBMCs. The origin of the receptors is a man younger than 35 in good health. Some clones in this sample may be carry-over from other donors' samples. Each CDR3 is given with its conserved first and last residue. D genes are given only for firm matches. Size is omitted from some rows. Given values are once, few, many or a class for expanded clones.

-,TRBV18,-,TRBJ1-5,CASSNANQPQHF,TGTGCCAGCTCAAATGCGAATCAGCCCCAGCATTTT
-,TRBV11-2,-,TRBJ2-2,CASSIHRPVGTGELFF,TGTGCCAGCAGCATTCACCGCCCCGTTGGCACCGGGGAGCTGTTTTTT
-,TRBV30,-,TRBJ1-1,CAWSNGGLPEAFF,TGTGCCTGGAGTAATGGGGGTTTACCTGAAGCTTTCTTT
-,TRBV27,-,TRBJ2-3,CASSAYRDTQYF,TGTGCCAGCAGTGCTTACAGGGATACGCAGTATTTT
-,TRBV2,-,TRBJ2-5,CASSGGETQYF,TGTGCCAGCAGTGGGGGGGAGACCCAGTACTTC
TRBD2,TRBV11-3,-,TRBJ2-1,CASSSSGTMSDEQFF,TGTGCCAGCAGCAGTAGCGGGACCATGTCGGATGAGCAGTTCTTC
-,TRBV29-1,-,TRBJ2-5,CSVAGRLQETQYF,TGCAGCGTTGCCGGTAGGTTACAAGAGACCCAGTACTTC
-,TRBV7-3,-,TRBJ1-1,CASSLRSDHTEAFF,TGTGCCAGCAGCTTAAGATCAGACCACACTGAAGCTTTCTTT
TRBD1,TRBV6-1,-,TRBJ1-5,CASSWTGNNQPQHF,TGTGCCAGCAGTTGGACAGGGAACAATCAGCCCCAGCATTTT
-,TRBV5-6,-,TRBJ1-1,CASSLFGTEAFF,TGTGCCAGCAGCTTGTTCGGGACTGAAGCTTTCTTT
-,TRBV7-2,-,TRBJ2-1,CASSRPRSGDSSYNEQFF,TGTGCCAGCAGCCGACCCCGAAGCGGAGACAGCTCCTACAATGAGCAGTTCTTC
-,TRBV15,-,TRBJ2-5,CATSRDVLQETQYF,TGTGCCACCAGCAGAGATGTCCTACAAGAGACCCAGTACTTC
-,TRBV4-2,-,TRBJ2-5,CASSPRRGRGETQYF,TGTGCCAGCAGCCCCCGGAGGGGGCGCGGAGAGACCCAGTACTTC
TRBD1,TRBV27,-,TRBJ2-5,CATTKTGGGETQYF,TGTGCCACGACGAAAACAGGGGGCGGTGAGACCCAGTACTTC
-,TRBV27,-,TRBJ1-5,CASSRGINQPQHF,TGTGCCAGCAGTAGAGGGATCAATCAGCCCCAGCATTTT
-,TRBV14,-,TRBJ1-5,CASSHRPGIGGPFYQPQHF,TGTGCCAGCAGCCATCGACCCGGGATCGGGGGACCGTTCTATCAGCCCCAGCATTTT
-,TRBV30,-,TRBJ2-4,CAWIPAIAKNIQYF,TGTGCCTGGATACCGGCCATAGCCAAAAACATTCAGTACTTC
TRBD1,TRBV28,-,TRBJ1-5,CASTAGGAGQPQHF,TGTGCCAGCACAGCAGGGGGCGCCGGGCAGCCCCAGCATTTT
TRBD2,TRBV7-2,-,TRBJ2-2,CASSLPGTSGNTGELFF,TGTGCCAGCAGTCTCCCCGGGACTAGCGGGAACACCGGGGAGCTGTTTTTT
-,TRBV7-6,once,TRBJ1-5,CASSSGHSSSNQPQHF,TGTGCCAGCAGCTCGGGCCACTCTTCTAGCAATCAGCCCCAGCATTTT
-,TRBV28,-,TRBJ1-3,CASSHRDLSGNTIYF,TGTGCCAGCAGTCACCGGGACTTGTCTGGAAACACCATATATTTT
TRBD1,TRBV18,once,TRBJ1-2,CASSPGQGNYGYTF,TGTGCCAGCTCACCAGGACAGGGAAACTATGGCTACACCTTC
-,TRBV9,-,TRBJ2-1,CASSEDWNVDNEQFF,TGTGCCAGCAGCGAAGACTGGAATGTAGACAATGAGCAGTTCTTC
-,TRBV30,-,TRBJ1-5,CAWSAGRKPQHF,TGTGCCTGGAGTGCAGGGAGGAAGCCCCAGCATTTT
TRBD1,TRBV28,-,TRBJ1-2,CASSLTEGQGAGGYTF,TGTGCCAGCAGTTTAACGGAAGGGCAGGGGGCCGGTGGCTACACCTTC
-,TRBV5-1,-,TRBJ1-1,CASTVAGGYTEAFF,TGCGCCAGCACGGTCGCGGGGGGTTACACTGAAGCTTTCTTT
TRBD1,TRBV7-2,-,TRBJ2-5,CASSLGTAHQETQYF,TGTGCCAGCAGCCTAGGGACAGCACACCAAGAGACCCAGTACTTC
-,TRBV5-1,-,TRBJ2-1,CASNTHPAGDSVNEQFF,TGCGCCAGCAACACACACCCCGCGGGGGACAGCGTCAATGAGCAGTTCTTC
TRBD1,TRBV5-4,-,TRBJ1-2,CASSARTGEKGGYTF,TGTGCCAGCAGCGCCCGGACAGGGGAGAAGGGTGGCTACACCTTC
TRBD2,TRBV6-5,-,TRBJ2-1,CASRHTSGIPYEQFF,TGTGCCAGCAGACACACTAGCGGGATCCCGTATGAGCAGTTCTTC
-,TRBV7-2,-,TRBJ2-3,CASALRADTQYF,TGTGCCAGCGCCCTCCGCGCAGATACGCAGTATTTT